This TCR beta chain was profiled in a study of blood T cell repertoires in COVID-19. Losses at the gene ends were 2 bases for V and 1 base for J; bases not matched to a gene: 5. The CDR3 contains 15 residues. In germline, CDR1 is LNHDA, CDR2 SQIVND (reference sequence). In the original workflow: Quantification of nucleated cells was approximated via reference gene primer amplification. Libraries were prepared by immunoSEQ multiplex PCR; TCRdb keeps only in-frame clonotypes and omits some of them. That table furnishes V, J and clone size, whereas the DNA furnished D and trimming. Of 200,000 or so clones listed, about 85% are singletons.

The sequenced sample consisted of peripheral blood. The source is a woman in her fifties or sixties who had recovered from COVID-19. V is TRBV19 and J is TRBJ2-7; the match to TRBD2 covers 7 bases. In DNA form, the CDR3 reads TGTGCCAGTAGTATAAGCGGGGCGACTTCCTACGAGCAGTACTTC. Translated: CASSISGATSYEQYF.